The rows below give T cell receptor beta chains drawn from one sample of a study of T-cell reconstitution after alpha-beta-depleted transplantation in children. Each CDR3 protein gets one entry after TCRdb re-called the PCR reads with MiXCR. The table includes 70,000 to 95,000 distinct CDR3 sequences, 15% to 19% detected once. Sequencing used PBMCs, mostly from graft donor cells, obtained 180 days after TCRalphabeta/CD19-depleted stem cell transplant. These receptors originate from a male patient aged 2-15 years who had a stem cell transplant for acute lymphoblastic leukemia, so the T cells may come from the graft donor. CDR3s include the opening cysteine and the closing phenylalanine or tryptophan. Each record gives: J gene, D gene, CDR3 length, clone size, V gene, CDR3 DNA, CDR3 protein. A D gene is named only where the DNA matches it firmly. The size field is filled for only some rows; it gives once, few, many or a size class.

TRBJ1-3,NA,16,NA,TRBV5-1,TGCGCCAGCAGCTTGGACCGGGCCCTCTCTGGAAACACCATATATTTT,CASSLDRALSGNTIYF
TRBJ2-2,NA,14,few,TRBV12-5,TGTGCTAGTGTCCTAGGATTAAACACCGGGGAGCTGTTTTTT,CASVLGLNTGELFF
TRBJ2-1,TRBD2,16,many,TRBV20-1,TGCAGTGCTTCCGGACTAGCGGGGGGGCTGGGCAATGAGCAGTTCTTC,CSASGLAGGLGNEQFF
TRBJ2-7,TRBD1,14,few,TRBV28,TGTGCCAGCAGTTTACAGGGACAGAACTACGAGCAGTACTTC,CASSLQGQNYEQYF
TRBJ2-5,NA,14,few,TRBV6-5,TGTGCCAGCAGTTACGGGGGGTTGGGGGAGACCCAGTACTTC,CASSYGGLGETQYF
TRBJ1-5,NA,16,few,TRBV20-1,TGCAGTGCTAGAGATTTCATGGAACCCCCTGATCAGCCCCAGCATTTT,CSARDFMEPPDQPQHF
TRBJ2-7,TRBD1,15,few,TRBV7-2,TGTGCCAGCAGCCTTACAGGGGGCATTTCCTACGAGCAGTACTTC,CASSLTGGISYEQYF
TRBJ1-6,TRBD1,17,few,TRBV6-5,TGTGCCAGCAGTTACAGGGATTCCGGGACAGGGCTTTCACCCCTCCACTTT,CASSYRDSGTGLSPLHF
TRBJ2-5,NA,17,NA,TRBV7-9,TGTGCCAGCAGCTTACCCCGGGACCGCCCTAACCAAGAGACCCAGTACTTC,CASSLPRDRPNQETQYF
TRBJ1-3,NA,14,many,TRBV20-1,TGCAGTGCCGCGCGCAGGGACTCTGGAAACACCATATATTTT,CSAARRDSGNTIYF
TRBJ1-2,TRBD1,11,NA,TRBV30,TGTGCCTGGAGTTGGACAGGGCACTACACCTTC,CAWSWTGHYTF
TRBJ2-3,NA,14,many,TRBV12-5,TGTGCTACTTTAAACCCCCCGGGGGCAGATACGCAGTATTTT,CATLNPPGADTQYF
TRBJ1-2,NA,15,NA,TRBV12-3/TRBV12-4,TGTGCCAGCAGTTTAAGTGCCCGGAGGGGCTATGGCTACACCTTC,CASSLSARRGYGYTF
TRBJ1-1,NA,13,NA,TRBV20-1,TGCAGTGCTAGCGGGGGCGAAGGAACTGAAGCTTTCTTT,CSASGGEGTEAFF
TRBJ1-1,NA,12,few,TRBV15,TGTGCCACCGGGGGGGATTCCCCTCGAGCTTTCTTT,CATGGDSPRAFF
TRBJ2-1,TRBD1,14,NA,TRBV18,TGTGCCAGCTCACCAGGACAGGGGGCGAATGAGCAGTTCTTC,CASSPGQGANEQFF
TRBJ2-7,NA,13,many,TRBV7-9,TGTGCCAGCAGCCAGGGGGGATTCTACGAGCAGTACTTC,CASSQGGFYEQYF
TRBJ2-3,TRBD1,17,few,TRBV7-9,TGTGCCAGCAGCTTGGGACAGGGGGCGCGTGGCACAGATACGCAGTATTTT,CASSLGQGARGTDTQYF
TRBJ1-5,NA,14,NA,TRBV28,TGTGCCAGCAGTTTACGACAGCCGAATCAGCCCCAGCATTTT,CASSLRQPNQPQHF
TRBJ1-6,TRBD1,18,few,TRBV6-5,TGTGCCAGCAGTTACGACTCCTCGGGGACAGCCCTTAATTCACCCCTCCACTTT,CASSYDSSGTALNSPLHF
TRBJ2-7,TRBD1,14,many,TRBV20-1,TGCAGTGCTAGCCGAGGGACAGGGTACGACAAGCAGTACTTC,CSASRGTGYDKQYF
TRBJ2-7,NA,15,many,TRBV7-2,TGTGCCAGCAGCTTAAAAAGCCAGAGCTCCTACGAGCAGTACTTC,CASSLKSQSSYEQYF
TRBJ2-7,NA,10,NA,TRBV20-1,TGCAGTGCTAGGACAGACGAGCAGTACTTC,CSARTDEQYF
TRBJ2-1,TRBD2,16,many,TRBV7-9,TGTGCCAGCAGCTTAACCGGGACTAGCGGGGCCAATGAGCAGTTCTTC,CASSLTGTSGANEQFF
TRBJ1-6,TRBD1,13,NA,TRBV28,TGTGCCAGCAGGGGACAGGGGATTACACCCCTCCACTTT,CASRGQGITPLHF
TRBJ2-2,NA,13,NA,TRBV7-9,TGTGCCAGCACCTGGGGGAACACCGGGGAGCTGTTTTTT,CASTWGNTGELFF
TRBJ1-2,NA,15,NA,TRBV11-2,TGTGCCAGCAGCTTATCCACGGACGGAAACTATGGCTACACTTTC,CASSLSTDGNYGYTF
TRBJ1-1,TRBD1,15,NA,TRBV7-8,TGTGCCAGCAGCTTAGCACTCAGGGGGCACACTGAAGCTTTCTTT,CASSLALRGHTEAFF
TRBJ1-1,TRBD1,17,few,TRBV6-1,TGTGCCAGCAGTGAAGTTACAGGGGTGGTGGGGAACACTGAAGCTTTCTTT,CASSEVTGVVGNTEAFF
TRBJ2-2,NA,14,few,TRBV11-2,TGTGCCAGCAGCTTAGCCCCGGCCGCGGGGGAGCTGTTTTTT,CASSLAPAAGELFF
TRBJ2-2,TRBD1,14,NA,TRBV6-2/TRBV6-3,TGTGCCTCCCTTGGGGGACAGAGGATCAGGGAGCTGTTTTTT,CASLGGQRIRELFF
TRBJ2-1,NA,15,many,TRBV29-1,TGCAGCGTTGACCCAGGAAACCGGGCCAACAATGAGCAGTTCTTC,CSVDPGNRANNEQFF
TRBJ2-3,NA,13,NA,TRBV29-1,TGCAGCGCTGATGGTAGGGGGGCAGATACGCAGTATTTT,CSADGRGADTQYF
TRBJ2-1,TRBD1,15,NA,TRBV6-2/TRBV6-3,TGTGCCAGCAGTGACCGGGACAGGGGTCTGGATGAGCAGTTCTTC,CASSDRDRGLDEQFF
TRBJ1-1,NA,12,many,TRBV6-5,TGTGCCAGCAGTGGACCGAACACTGAAGCTTTCTTT,CASSGPNTEAFF
TRBJ2-7,NA,15,few,TRBV20-1,TGCAGTGCTAAAACCGGACTGACTAGCTCCTACGAGCAGTACTTC,CSAKTGLTSSYEQYF
TRBJ2-6,NA,16,NA,TRBV2,TGTGCCAGCAGTGCCGGACCTCCCTCTGGGGCCAACGTCCTGACTTTC,CASSAGPPSGANVLTF